These 24 T cell receptor beta chains originate from one sample sequenced in a study of identical twins. TCRdb processed the 5' RACE reads anew with MiXCR; each CDR3 protein has one entry. This sample has 570,000 or so distinct CDR3 sequences; approximately 10% occur once, and the top ten carry 2.5% to 3.5%. These same data were also listed under a study on yellow fever vaccine responses in identical twins.

What was sequenced was PBMCs. These receptors were collected from a woman aged 18-35 years in good health.

V is TRBV6-1 and J is TRBJ1-3; D is unclear. Germline values: CDR1 MNHNS, CDR2 SASEGT. The CDR3 is 13 residues long. Trimming took 8 bases from V and 2 from J, leaving 10 bases between them. The CDR3 region has the DNA TGTGCCAGCCGCCGGGGTGCTGGAAACACCATATATTTT. It is translated as CASRRGAGNTIYF.

In this sample, this clonotype turned up a few times. The rearrangement joins TRBV20-1 to TRBJ2-1, with TRBD2 matching 9 bases. CDR1 DFQATT and CDR2 SNEGSKA come from the germline V gene (reference sequence). This CDR3 comprises 15 residues. Trimming took 0 bases from V and 8 from J; bases not matched to a gene: 8. The CDR3 DNA is TGCAGTGCTAGAGATTTCGGCGGGGGGGCGCATGAGCAGTTCTTC. Translating it yields CSARDFGGGAHEQFF.

The chain recombines TRBV13 with TRBJ2-7; 7 bases are shared with TRBD1. V was pared by 3 bases and J by 1 base, with 9 bases of the junction left unmatched. This CDR3 is built from 16 residues. The germline V gene encodes CDR1 PRHDT and CDR2 FYEKMQ (reference sequence). The CDR3 bases are TGTGCCAGCAGCTTCTCTAGGGGGCAGTGGTCCTACGAGCAGTACTTC. Its translation: CASSFSRGQWSYEQYF.

This clonotype was seen a handful of times. The chain uses TRBV7-2 and TRBJ2-1; perhaps TRBD2 as D (7 bases). V lost 1 base and J lost 6, with 19 bases in between. The CDR3 is 17 amino acids. Germline values: CDR1 SGHTA, CDR2 FQGNSA. This CDR3 reads CASSLGRGPGFFNEQFF. CDR3 nucleotides: TGTGCCAGCAGCTTAGGGCGGGGGCCGGGGTTTTTCAATGAGCAGTTCTTC. Full variable domain (missing parts from reference TRBV7-2 and TRBJ2-1): GAGVSQSPSNKVTEKGKDVELRCDPISGHTALYWYRQSLGQGLEFLIYFQGNSAPDKSGLPSDRFSAERTGGSVSTLTIQRTQQEDSAVYLCASSLGRGPGFFNEQFFGPGTRLTVL.

Points on this clonotype: Germline and junction disagree at one end, which may indicate a read error. J is TRBJ2-1 and V is TRBV3-1; 11 nucleotides agree with TRBD2. Looked up from germline, CDR1 is LGHDT and CDR2 is YNNKEL (reference sequence). CDR3 length: 15 amino acids. The CDR3 loop is CASSHSGGAHNEHFF. CDR3 DNA: TGTGCCAGCAGCCATAGCGGGGGGGCTCACAATGAGCACTTCTTC.

This clonotype was counted only a few times. The rearrangement uses TRBV18 and TRBJ2-1; D is possibly TRBD1 (7 bases). With 6 bases removed from V and 6 bases from J, the gap between germline ends came to 18 bases. The CDR3 sequence is 15 residues long. Germline CDR1 reads KGHSH; CDR2 reads LQKENI. CDR3 residues: CASSITGEVINEQFF. DNA of the CDR3: TGTGCCAGCTCTATCACAGGGGAGGTTATCAATGAGCAGTTCTTC.

This clonotype has just a few counts. The chain uses TRBV7-2 and TRBJ1-2; the D is unclear. From germline, CDR1 is SGHTA and CDR2 FQGNSA. The CDR3 extends over 15 amino acids. V was shortened by 2 bases and J by 0 bases, with 10 bases between the two germline ends. This chain's CDR3 is CASSLSPNTNYGYTF. In DNA form, the CDR3 reads TGTGCCAGCAGCTTATCCCCGAACACTAACTATGGCTACACCTTC.

This clonotype has only a few counts. The chain couples TRBV6-6 to TRBJ1-6; no firm D call. V shed 0 bases and J shed 9 bases, with 6 bases lying between them. CDR3 size: 13 residues. Germline CDR1 reads MNHNY; CDR2 reads SVGAGI (reference sequence). As DNA, the CDR3 is TGTGCCAGCAGTTACTCGGAGCGTTCACCCCTCCACTTT. It codes for CASSYSERSPLHF.

The rearrangement uses TRBV5-4 and TRBJ2-7, with D possibly being TRBD2 (6 bases). Deletions cut 4 bases from V and 4 bases from J, with 18 bases between. The CDR3 is 15 residues long. The germline V gene encodes CDR1 SGHNT and CDR2 YYREEE (reference sequence). CDR3 sequence reads: CASSSGGTALYEQYF. The CDR3 bases are TGTGCCAGCAGCAGTGGCGGGACCGCCCTTTACGAGCAGTACTTC. Supplemented by reference TRBV5-4 and TRBJ2-7, the full variable domain reads ETGVTQSPTHLIKTRGQQVTLRCSSQSGHNTVSWYQQALGQGPQFIFQYYREEENGRGNFPPRFSGLQFPNYSSELNVNALELDDSALYLCASSSGGTALYEQYFGPGTRLTVT.

About this clonotype itself: Sequence at one end of the junction differs from germline and may be a read error. This sequence joins TRBV7-9 and TRBJ2-5; 9 nucleotides match TRBD2. The CDR3 runs 15 residues. Germline V lookup: CDR1 SEHNR, CDR2 FQNEAQ (reference sequence). The CDR3 sequence is CASSLAGAKGETQYF. For the CDR3, the DNA is TGTGCCAGCAGTTTAGCGGGGGCCAAGGGAGAGACCCAGTACTTC.

There are many counts of this clonotype. The CDR3 sequence: CSVMLAGLDTQYF. DNA of the CDR3: TGCAGTGTAATGTTAGCGGGATTGGATACGCAGTATTTT. The chain employs TRBV20-1 and TRBJ2-3; 8 bases agree with TRBD2. The germline V gene has CDR1 DFQATT and CDR2 SNEGSKA (reference sequence). The J segment lost 6 bases and the V segment lost 7 bases, leaving 9 bases of the junction unmatched. The CDR3 is made up of 13 amino acids.

The chain links TRBV7-9 to TRBJ2-4; 7 nucleotides match TRBD2. The CDR3 has 17 amino acids. The germline V gene encodes CDR1 SEHNR and CDR2 FQNEAQ (reference sequence). V dropped 0 bases and J dropped 0; count of bases not matched to a gene: 5. The chain's CDR3 is CASSLAGVAGAKNIQYF. CDR3 nucleotides: TGTGCCAGCAGCTTAGCGGGCGTAGCGGGAGCCAAAAACATTCAGTACTTC.

This clonotype was counted many times. The chain carries TRBV6-1 and TRBJ2-5; 12 nucleotides align to TRBD2. The V gene end was trimmed by 6 bases and the J gene end by 1 base; junction bases not matched to a gene: 6. CDR3 length equals 16 residues. Germline CDR1 MNHNS, CDR2 SASEGT. CDR3 DNA sequence: TGTGCCAGCAGCAGACTGGGACTAGCGGGCCAAGAGACCCAGTACTTC. As protein: CASSRLGLAGQETQYF.

The chain combines TRBV20-1 with TRBJ2-7; 9 bases are shared with TRBD2. Germline CDR1 DFQATT, CDR2 SNEGSKA (reference sequence). The CDR3 is 12 residues long. With 5 bases clipped from V and 6 bases from J, the junction kept 5 bases outside the gene matches. The CDR3 region has the DNA TGCAGTGCTGCGGGACTAGCACGCGAGCAGTACTTC. This sequence encodes CSAAGLAREQYF.

This clonotype was detected many times. The rearrangement joins TRBV18 to TRBJ2-7; a weak D match, TRBD1 (5 bases). The germline V gene encodes CDR1 KGHSH and CDR2 LQKENI. The CDR3 is made up of 13 amino acids. V was shortened by 6 bases and J by 7 bases, with 16 bases between the two germline ends. The chain's CDR3 is CASSGPRTKEQYF. Written as DNA, the CDR3 is TGTGCCAGCTCGGGGCCCCGGACGAAGGAGCAGTACTTC.

The V and J genes are TRBV29-1 and TRBJ2-7; D is perhaps TRBD1 (5 bases). Trimming took 4 bases from V and 5 from J, leaving 12 bases between them. This CDR3 spans 12 amino acids. CDR1 and CDR2 from the germline V gene are SQVTM and ANQGSEA. CDR3 coding DNA: TGCAGCGTTGTAATCCAGGGCCACGAGCAGTACTTC. Encoded protein: CSVVIQGHEQYF.

This chain uses TRBV29-1 with TRBJ2-7; D remains unclear. The CDR3 has 11 residues. The germline V and J ends were trimmed by 3 bases and 2 bases, with 5 bases remaining between them. Germline-derived CDR1 and CDR2 are SQVTM and ANQGSEA. This CDR3 reads CSVDLAYEQYF. The DNA for the CDR3 is TGCAGCGTTGATTTAGCCTACGAGCAGTACTTC.

The chain couples TRBV12-3 or TRBV12-4 to TRBJ2-7, with 7 bases aligning to TRBD2. V shed 6 bases, J shed 7 bases, and the junction held 9 bases outside the gene matches. This CDR3 has 13 amino acids. The CDR3 nucleotides read TGTGCCAGCAGGCCGGGGGGTCAGTTGGAGCAGTACTTC. This gives the protein CASRPGGQLEQYF.

At least ten counts were recorded for this clonotype. This chain joins TRBV5-5 and TRBJ2-7; TRBD2 is a possible D gene (6 bases). V gave up 2 bases and J gave up 6 bases, with 9 bases separating them. From germline, CDR1 is SGHKS and CDR2 YYEKEE (reference sequence). The CDR3 runs 12 residues. For the CDR3, the DNA is TGTGCCAGCAGCTTTTGGGGAGGCGAGCAGTACTTC. Translating gives CASSFWGGEQYF.

This clonotype was found many times. The chain links TRBV4-3 to TRBJ2-1, with 13 bases fitting TRBD2. The CDR3 totals 18 residues. With V trimmed by 0 bases and J by 9 bases, 11 bases remained unmatched. From germline, CDR1 is LGHNA and CDR2 YSLEER. The CDR3 reads CASSQDLTSGRAGSEQFF. CDR3 in DNA: TGCGCCAGCAGCCAAGATCTAACTAGCGGGAGGGCCGGCAGTGAGCAGTTCTTC.

The chain has TRBV6-1 and TRBJ2-7; D is unclear. Germline V gene data show CDR1 as MNHNS and CDR2 as SASEGT. Trimming took off 3 bases at V and 3 bases at J, with 12 bases between the two ends. The CDR3 is 14 amino acids. In nucleotides, the CDR3 is TGTGCCAGCAGTGACCCCGGACGGAACTACGAGCAGTACTTC. Translated, it gives CASSDPGRNYEQYF.

This clonotype was seen only a few times. The rearrangement links TRBV4-1 to TRBJ2-3; unclear D gene. Germline V gives CDR1 MGHRA, CDR2 YSYEKL. Trimming shortened V by 5 bases and J by 4 bases, and 13 bases separated the two germline ends. This CDR3 is 14 amino acids long. Here the CDR3 DNA reads TGCGCCAGCAGCGAAAGAGAGGTAGCAGATACGCAGTATTTT. This translates into CASSEREVADTQYF.

This clonotype has at least ten counts. The chain combines TRBV12-3 or TRBV12-4 with TRBJ2-3; 8 nucleotides align to TRBD2. The CDR3 is 15 residues long. The ends lost 6 bases at V and 1 base at J; junction bases unmatched: 6. CDR3: CASSLIAGRTDTQYF. CDR3 DNA: TGTGCCAGCAGCCTCATAGCGGGGCGCACAGATACGCAGTATTTT.

Notes on this clonotype: At one of its ends the junction is not consistent with the germline gene, which may arise from a read error. V is TRBV23-1 and J is TRBJ2-1, with 7 bases aligning to TRBD2. TRBV23-1 is noted as an ORF with a role that remains uncertain. The CDR3 contains 17 residues. The CDR3: CASSKSVRRAGCCEQFF. CDR3 coding DNA: TGCGCCAGCAGTAAATCAGTAAGAAGAGCGGGATGTTGTGAGCAGTTCTTC.